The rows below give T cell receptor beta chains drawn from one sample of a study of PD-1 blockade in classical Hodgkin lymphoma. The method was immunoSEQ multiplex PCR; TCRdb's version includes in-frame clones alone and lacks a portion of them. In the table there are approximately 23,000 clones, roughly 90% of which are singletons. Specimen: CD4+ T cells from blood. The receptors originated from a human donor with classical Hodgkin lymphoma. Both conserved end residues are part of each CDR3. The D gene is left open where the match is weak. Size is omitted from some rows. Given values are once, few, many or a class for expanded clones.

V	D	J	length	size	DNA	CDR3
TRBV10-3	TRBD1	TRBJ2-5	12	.	TGTGCCATCTCCGGGACAGAAGAGACCCAGTACTTC	CAISGTEETQYF
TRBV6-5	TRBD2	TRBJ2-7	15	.	TGTGCCAGCAGTCCTTCCCGCGGGGGGTATGGGGAGCAGTACTTC	CASSPSRGGYGEQYF
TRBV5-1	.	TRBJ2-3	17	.	TGCGCCAGCAGCTTGGCGAGGACGGAGGCTAGCACAGATACGCAGTATTTT	CASSLARTEASTDTQYF
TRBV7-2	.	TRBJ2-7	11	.	TGTGCCAGCAGCTTAGTATACGAGCAGTACTTC	CASSLVYEQYF
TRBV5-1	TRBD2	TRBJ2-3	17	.	TGCGCCAGCAGCTCCAAACCTAGCGGGAAAGGCACAGATACGCAGTATTTT	CASSSKPSGKGTDTQYF
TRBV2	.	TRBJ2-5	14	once	TGTGCCAGCAGTAAAGGGGGGGCAGTGGAGACCCAGTACTTC	CASSKGGAVETQYF
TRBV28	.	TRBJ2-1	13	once	TGTGCCAGCAGTCAGAGGAGCAGAGATGAGCAGTTCTTC	CASSQRSRDEQFF
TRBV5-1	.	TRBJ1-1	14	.	TGCGCCAGCAGCTTGTCCCAGGGGAACACTGAAGCTTTCTTT	CASSLSQGNTEAFF
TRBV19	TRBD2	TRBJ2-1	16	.	TGTGCCAGTAGTATAGGGGGGGGACTAGTGTACAATGAGCAGTTCTTC	CASSIGGGLVYNEQFF
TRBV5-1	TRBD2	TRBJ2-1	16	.	TGCGCCAGCAGGGTTCAACTAGCGGGGCCTTACAATGAGCAGTTCTTC	CASRVQLAGPYNEQFF
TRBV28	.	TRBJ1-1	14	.	TGTGCCAGCAGTTTTGGGCCGGGAATAACTGAAGCTTTCTTT	CASSFGPGITEAFF
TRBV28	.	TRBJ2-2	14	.	TGTGCCAGCATTGGGGTCGCTGGCACCGGGGAGCTGTTTTTT	CASIGVAGTGELFF
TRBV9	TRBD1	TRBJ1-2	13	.	TGTGCCAGCAGTTCGGGACAGGGGTATGTCTACACCTTC	CASSSGQGYVYTF
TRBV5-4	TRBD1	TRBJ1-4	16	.	TGTGCCAGCAGCCTCAACCCCGGGACAGGGGTAGAAAAACTGTTTTTT	CASSLNPGTGVEKLFF
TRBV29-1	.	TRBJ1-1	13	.	TGCAGCGTTGAAGAATTGAGGAACACTGAAGCTTTCTTT	CSVEELRNTEAFF
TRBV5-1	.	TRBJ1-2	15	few	TGCGCCAGCAGCTTCAAGGCAGACGCTAACTATGGCTACACCTTC	CASSFKADANYGYTF